These 24 T cell receptor beta chains were all obtained from the same sample, sequenced in a study of T cell responses to AZD1222 COVID-19 vaccine. The data were produced by immunoSEQ multiplex PCR, yet TCRdb's version contains in-frame clones alone and is incomplete. The profile shows tens of thousands of clones, about 85% of them singletons. The sample here was peripheral blood, taken on day 0 of AZD1222 vaccination. The source is an adult in good health.

In this sample, this clone turned up once. V gene TRBV15 combines with J gene TRBJ2-5; D unresolved. V was cut by 0 bases and J by 1 base, with 9 bases left in between. The germline V gene encodes CDR1 LNHNV and CDR2 YYDKDF (reference sequence). The CDR3 covers 15 residues. CDR3 residues: CATSRDIGPQETQYF. For the CDR3, the DNA is TGTGCCACCAGCAGAGATATAGGGCCCCAAGAGACCCAGTACTTC. The whole variable domain, remainder taken from reference TRBV15 and TRBJ2-5, is DAMVIQNPRYQVTQFGKPVTLSCSQTLNHNVMYWYQQKSSQAPKLLFHYYDKDFNNEADTPDNFQSRRPNTSFCFLDIRSPGLGDTAMYLCATSRDIGPQETQYFGPGTRLLVL.

J is TRBJ2-2 and V is TRBV5-1, with 8 positions matching TRBD1. Looked up from germline, CDR1 is SGHRS and CDR2 is YFSETQ. The CDR3 sequence is 16 residues long. The V gene end was trimmed by 2 bases and the J gene end by 3 bases; junction bases not matched to a gene: 6. The CDR3 loop reads CASSLDRGRDTGELFF. DNA of the CDR3: TGCGCCAGCAGCTTAGACAGGGGAAGGGACACCGGGGAGCTGTTTTTT.

The chain joins TRBV18 to TRBJ2-3; 10 bases line up with TRBD1. The length of the CDR3 is 17 residues. V lost 4 bases and J lost 5; bases outside the gene matches: 12. The V gene's germline CDR1 is KGHSH and CDR2 LQKENI. The CDR3 sequence is CASSLTTTGGAGDTQYF. As DNA, the CDR3 is TGTGCCAGCTCACTCACGACGACAGGGGGCGCGGGAGATACGCAGTATTTT.

The chain has TRBV19 and TRBJ1-5; TRBD1 aligns across 10 bases. The germline V gene encodes CDR1 LNHDA and CDR2 SQIVND (reference sequence). This CDR3 region has 15 residues. Trimming took 4 bases from V and 3 from J; bases not matched to a gene: 3. The CDR3 sequence: CASSTGQGFNQPQHF. The CDR3 DNA follows: TGTGCCAGTAGTACGGGACAGGGGTTCAATCAGCCCCAGCATTTT.

V is TRBV18 and J is TRBJ2-5; TRBD2 agrees at 8 bases. V lost 1 base to trimming and J lost 5 bases; unmatched junction nucleotides: 6. The V gene's germline CDR1 is KGHSH and CDR2 LQKENI. This CDR3 region has 15 residues. CDR3 nucleotides: TGTGCCAGCTCACCACAAGCGGGGGCGCGGGAGACCCAGTACTTC. The encoded protein is CASSPQAGARETQYF. The variable domain in full, with the rest retrieved from reference TRBV18 and TRBJ2-5, is NAGVMQNPRHLVRRRGQEARLRCSPMKGHSHVYWYRQLPEEGLKFMVYLQKENIIDESGMPKERFSAEFPKEGPSILRIQQVVRGDSAAYFCASSPQAGARETQYFGPGTRLLVL.

This rearrangement joins TRBV27 to TRBJ1-1, with a tentative D call TRBD1 (5 bases). Trimming left V 0 bases short and J 3 bases short, with 11 bases between. CDR3 length: 15 residues. CDR1 is MNHEY, CDR2 SMNVEV, per germline (reference sequence). The CDR3 sequence is CASSLSGVWYTEAFF. The CDR3, as DNA: TGTGCCAGCAGTTTATCGGGGGTTTGGTACACTGAAGCTTTCTTT.

The rearrangement joins TRBV5-1 to TRBJ1-2; the D is unclear. Germline V gene sequence: CDR1 SGHRS, CDR2 YFSETQ. The ends were cut back, 0 bases at V and 4 bases at J, with 10 bases in the middle. This CDR3 has 14 residues. CDR3 DNA: TGCGCCAGCAGCTTGGCCGGGCAGGTCTATGGCTACACCTTC. As protein: CASSLAGQVYGYTF. The variable domain in full, completed from reference TRBV5-1 and TRBJ1-2, reads KAGVTQTPRYLIKTRGQQVTLSCSPISGHRSVSWYQQTPGQGLQFLFEYFSETQRNKGNFPGRFSGRQFSNSRSEMNVSTLELGDSALYLCASSLAGQVYGYTFGSGTRLTVV.

V usage is TRBV7-3 and J usage is TRBJ2-1; 7 bases agree with TRBD2. This CDR3 has 15 residues. J was trimmed by 1 base and V by 5 bases; bases with no gene match: 5. CDR1 and CDR2 from the germline V gene are SGHTA and FQGTGA. The CDR3 nucleotides read TGTGCCAGCAGCCTAAGCGGGGATTCCTACAATGAGCAGTTCTTC. Protein sequence: CASSLSGDSYNEQFF.

This chain joins TRBV7-3 and TRBJ1-5; TRBD1 aligns across 7 bases. The length of the CDR3 is 15 residues. Trimming removed 5 bases from V and 3 bases from J; junction bases left unmatched: 7. Germline V gene data show CDR1 as SGHTA and CDR2 as FQGTGA. CDR3 sequence: CASSPQGGLNQPQHF. CDR3 sequence (DNA): TGTGCCAGCAGCCCCCAGGGGGGACTCAATCAGCCCCAGCATTTT.

The gene calls are TRBV29-1 and TRBJ1-2; D perhaps matches TRBD1 (5 bases). The germline V gene encodes CDR1 SQVTM and CDR2 ANQGSEA. The V end lost 6 bases, the J end lost 1 base, and 18 bases lay between the germline ends. CDR3 length: 15 residues. The CDR3 is CSVEGQWSLNYGYTF. The CDR3 nucleotides are TGCAGCGTGGAGGGGCAGTGGTCTCTTAACTATGGCTACACCTTC.

This chain connects TRBV7-2 to TRBJ1-2; 9 bases map to TRBD1. In germline, CDR1 is SGHTA, CDR2 FQGNSA. V trimming: 3 bases; J trimming: 4 bases; junction bases outside the gene matches: 12. The CDR3 has 17 residues. CDR3 nucleotide sequence: TGTGCCAGCAGCTTCGGGTGGGGGACAGGGATGGGCTATGGCTACACCTTC. It codes for CASSFGWGTGMGYGYTF. The full variable domain, rest sourced from reference TRBV7-2 and TRBJ1-2, is GAGVSQSPSNKVTEKGKDVELRCDPISGHTALYWYRQSLGQGLEFLIYFQGNSAPDKSGLPSDRFSAERTGGSVSTLTIQRTQQEDSAVYLCASSFGWGTGMGYGYTFGSGTRLTVV.

The chain carries TRBV19 and TRBJ1-1; D unresolved. Deletions cut 2 bases from V and 0 bases from J, with 7 bases between. CDR3 length: 14 amino acids. The germline V gene encodes CDR1 LNHDA and CDR2 SQIVND (reference sequence). In nucleotides, the CDR3 is TGTGCCAGTAGTATATCAGACCTGAACACTGAAGCTTTCTTT. The encoded protein is CASSISDLNTEAFF.

The chain uses TRBV6-1 and TRBJ1-2; D might be TRBD1 (6 bases). Germline assignment: CDR1 MNHNS and CDR2 SASEGT. Trimming took 0 bases from V and 4 from J, leaving 12 bases between them. This CDR3 has 15 amino acids. CDR3 region: CASSEAVTGPYGYTF. The DNA for the CDR3 is TGTGCCAGCAGTGAAGCGGTGACAGGACCCTATGGCTACACCTTC.

The chain carries TRBV4-2 and TRBJ1-1; D is uncertain. The CDR3 is 17 residues long. Germline values: CDR1 LGHNA, CDR2 YNFKEQ. The ends were cut back, 0 bases at V and 2 bases at J, with 16 bases in the middle. CDR3 amino acids: CASSQDTRRAVNTEAFF. CDR3 coding DNA: TGTGCCAGCAGCCAAGATACGCGTAGGGCGGTAAACACTGAAGCTTTCTTT.

The CDR3 is CSASHVLANYGYTF. CDR3 in DNA: TGCAGTGCTAGTCATGTTCTTGCCAACTATGGCTACACCTTC. The chain is built from TRBV20-1 and TRBJ1-2, with D unclear. Germline V CDR1 and CDR2: DFQATT, SNEGSKA (reference sequence). Trimming left V 3 bases short and J 2 bases short, with 13 bases between. CDR3 size: 14 residues.

This clone was seen only once. The chain uses TRBV27 and TRBJ2-6; 7 bases agree with TRBD2. From germline, CDR1 is MNHEY and CDR2 SMNVEV (reference sequence). This CDR3 comprises 18 residues. The trim removed 2 bases at V and 4 bases at J, leaving 11 bases unmatched. For the CDR3, the DNA is TGTGCCAGCAGTTTAAGGCGCTCACCAGCGGGGGGGGCCAACGTCCTGACTTTC. Its protein is CASSLRRSPAGGANVLTF. The complete variable domain, with remaining parts taken from reference TRBV27 and TRBJ2-6, reads EAQVTQNPRYLITVTGKKLTVTCSQNMNHEYMSWYRQDPGLGLRQIYYSMNVEVTDKGDVPEGYKVSRKEKRNFPLILESPSPNQTSLYFCASSLRRSPAGGANVLTFGAGSRLTVL.

The rearrangement uses TRBV19 and TRBJ2-5, with 9 bases aligning to TRBD2. J lost 5 bases, V lost 6 bases, and 7 bases had no gene match. The germline V gene encodes CDR1 LNHDA and CDR2 SQIVND (reference sequence). This CDR3 is built from 14 residues. CDR3 DNA: TGTGCCAGTAGCCTACTAGCGGGCGGGGAGACCCAGTACTTC. This codes for CASSLLAGGETQYF.

The chain has TRBV2 and TRBJ2-1, with D possibly being TRBD2 (5 bases). The length of the CDR3 is 16 residues. V lost 6 bases, J lost 8 bases, and 23 bases lay in between. CDR1 SNHLY and CDR2 FYNNEI come from the germline V gene. CDR3 in amino acids: CASRGFFGRPGDEQFF. The CDR3 region has the DNA TGTGCCAGCAGGGGATTCTTCGGGCGTCCCGGGGATGAGCAGTTCTTC. The full variable domain, rest sourced from reference TRBV2 and TRBJ2-1, is EPEVTQTPSHQVTQMGQEVILRCVPISNHLYFYWYRQILGQKVEFLVSFYNNEISEKSEIFDDQFSVERPDGSNFTLKIRSTKLEDSAMYFCASRGFFGRPGDEQFFGPGTRLTVL.

The gene calls are TRBV7-2 and TRBJ2-2, with TRBD1 matching 8 bases. J gave up 5 bases and V 5 bases, and 4 bases lay outside the gene matches. The CDR3 consists of 14 residues. Germline V gene data show CDR1 as SGHTA and CDR2 as FQGNSA. The CDR3 is CASSTRQGTGELFF. CDR3 sequence (DNA): TGTGCCAGCAGCACCAGACAGGGGACCGGGGAGCTGTTTTTT. The full variable domain, its missing parts supplied by reference TRBV7-2 and TRBJ2-2, is GAGVSQSPSNKVTEKGKDVELRCDPISGHTALYWYRQSLGQGLEFLIYFQGNSAPDKSGLPSDRFSAERTGGSVSTLTIQRTQQEDSAVYLCASSTRQGTGELFFGEGSRLTVL.

This clone was found a few times. This rearrangement joins TRBV4-3 to TRBJ2-6, with D possibly being TRBD1 (5 bases). Per germline, CDR1 LGHNA and CDR2 YSLEER. The CDR3 length is 15 residues. Trimming stripped 5 bases from V and 1 base from J, with 9 bases between. The CDR3 loop is CASSARQSGANVLTF. In DNA, the CDR3 is TGCGCCAGCAGCGCACGACAGTCTGGGGCCAACGTCCTGACTTTC.

The chain is built from TRBV9 and TRBJ2-2; 10 nucleotides line up with TRBD2. The V gene's germline CDR1 is SGDLS and CDR2 YYNGEE. After removal of 0 bases from V and 1 base from J, the junction contained 15 bases not matched to a gene. The CDR3 is 21 amino acids. CDR3 sequence: CASSVGGRFLAGAVNTGELFF. The CDR3 DNA follows: TGTGCCAGCAGCGTAGGCGGCCGGTTTCTAGCGGGGGCCGTGAACACCGGGGAGCTGTTTTTT.

This chain connects TRBV7-2 to TRBJ2-1; D ambiguous. CDR1 and CDR2 from the germline V gene are SGHTA and FQGNSA. The V end was cut by 3 bases, the J end by 0 bases, with 9 bases between. The CDR3 has 15 amino acids. The chain's CDR3 is CASSFNTDSYNEQFF. The CDR3 nucleotides read TGTGCCAGCAGCTTTAACACCGACTCCTACAATGAGCAGTTCTTC.

The rearrangement joins TRBV6-2 or TRBV6-3 to TRBJ2-1, with TRBD2 identical over 11 bases. The CDR3 runs 19 residues. Germline V lookup: CDR1 MNHEY, CDR2 SVGEGT. V gave up 0 bases and J gave up 9 bases; unmatched junction bases: 16. This CDR3 is CASSYSPLPSGGNEGEQFF. The DNA of the CDR3 is TGTGCCAGCAGTTACTCCCCCCTCCCTAGCGGGGGGAACGAGGGTGAGCAGTTCTTC.

V is TRBV28 and J is TRBJ2-3; 12 bases fit TRBD1. CDR3 length: 16 residues. From germline, CDR1 is MDHEN and CDR2 SYDVKM. The V segment lost 3 bases and the J segment 5 bases; nucleotides outside the gene matches: 6. CDR3 nucleotide sequence: TGTGCCAGCAGTTTTCGGGGGACAGGGGGCAGAGATACGCAGTATTTT. It is translated as CASSFRGTGGRDTQYF.